This is a list of T cell receptor beta chains from one sample in a study of blood T cell repertoires in COVID-19. Sequenced by immunoSEQ multiplex PCR; TCRdb stores in-frame clones only, minus some. The top ten clones hold approximately 3.5% of a sample with 110,000 to 150,000 clones, roughly 80% of them seen once. Sequenced: peripheral blood. These receptors were obtained from an older man who had recovered from COVID-19. Each CDR3 is given with its conserved first and last residue. D genes are given only for firm matches. Not all rows give a size; the values are once, few, many and, for expanded clones, a class.

d_call | j_call | clone_size | v_call | cdr3_aa | cdr3_nt
TRBD2 | TRBJ2-5 | . | TRBV30 | CAWGTSGRVEETQYF | TGTGCCTGGGGGACTAGCGGGAGGGTGGAGGAGACCCAGTACTTC
. | TRBJ2-3 | . | TRBV11-2 | CASSTSPTDTQYF | TGTGCCAGCAGCACTTCCCCCACAGATACGCAGTATTTT
. | TRBJ1-5 | . | TRBV12-3/TRBV12-4 | CASSSSHEPQHF | TGTGCCAGCAGTTCGAGTCACGAGCCCCAGCATTTT
TRBD2 | TRBJ2-5 | . | TRBV28 | CASSPQVRRGGRGTQYF | TGTGCCAGCAGTCCCCAGGTTCGGCGCGGGGGTCGAGGGACCCAGTACTTC
. | TRBJ2-3 | few | TRBV27 | CASSLGAPQDTQYF | TGTGCCAGCAGTTTAGGGGCACCCCAGGATACGCAGTATTTT
. | TRBJ2-3 | . | TRBV19 | CATKVREKVGTDTQYF | TGTGCCACTAAGGTCCGGGAAAAGGTGGGCACAGATACGCAGTATTTT
. | TRBJ1-2 | . | TRBV9 | CASSVASGAANYGYTF | TGTGCCAGCAGCGTAGCTTCAGGTGCAGCTAACTATGGCTACACCTTC
. | TRBJ2-5 | . | TRBV10-3 | CAISVTGRQETQYF | TGTGCCATCAGCGTAACAGGGAGACAAGAGACCCAGTACTTC
. | TRBJ2-2 | . | TRBV19 | CASSIGARELFF | TGTGCCAGTAGTATCGGAGCACGGGAGCTGTTTTTT
TRBD1 | TRBJ2-5 | . | TRBV4-1 | CASSQVTGGQETQYF | TGCGCCAGCAGCCAAGTAACAGGGGGTCAAGAGACCCAGTACTTC